In this sample, the clone carrying this T cell receptor beta chain turned up many times. Its antigen is unidentified. This sample stems from a study of response to subunit inactivated influenza vaccine. Study-wide findings and caveats: The authors suggested that every seasonal influenza vaccination recruits few new T cells.

The CDR3 has 14 residues. Per the germline V gene, CDR1 is SGHAT and CDR2 is FQNNGV. The germline V and J ends were trimmed by 0 bases and 5 bases, with 10 bases remaining between them. TCRdb passed the RT-PCR reads through MiXCR, listing each CDR3 protein once. The sample gives 610,000 or so distinct CDR3 sequences, approximately 14% of which show up once; 11% is in the top ten. This sequence joins TRBV11-2 and TRBJ2-5; tentatively, D is TRBD1 or TRBD2 (6 bases each). The origin of this receptor is a man in his fifties or sixties who received an inactivated influenza vaccine. The sample in question was PBMCs from blood, obtained 12 days after vaccination. The CDR3 nucleotides are TGTGCCAGCAGCTTAGATCGGGGGCGGGAGACCCAGTACTTC. It is translated as CASSLDRGRETQYF.